The 18 T cell receptor beta chains below were found in one sample sequenced in a study of identical twins. TCRdb used MiXCR to reprocess the 5' RACE reads, holding one entry per CDR3 protein. In the table there are approximately 590,000 distinct CDR3 sequences, 9.5% to 10% of which are singletons. This sample also appeared in a second study, on yellow fever vaccine responses in identical twins.

Sequenced sample: PBMCs. The receptors shown here come from a woman under 30 in good health.

In this sample, this clonotype turned up a few times. The chain couples TRBV7-2 to TRBJ2-7; TRBD2 aligns across 7 bases. V lost 5 bases, J lost 3 bases, and 7 bases stayed unmatched. Germline V gene lookup returns CDR1 SGHTA and CDR2 FQGNSA. This CDR3 spans 14 amino acids. CDR3: CASSPRTRVYEQYF. The CDR3 DNA sequence: TGTGCCAGCAGCCCCAGGACTAGAGTCTACGAGCAGTACTTC.

This clonotype was recorded a few times. The CDR3 spells CASSLGGGRVETQYF. CDR3 nucleotides: TGTGCCAGCAGCTTAGGAGGTGGCAGGGTGGAGACCCAGTACTTC. The chain has TRBV7-2 and TRBJ2-5; a weak D match, TRBD1 (5 bases). There are 15 residues in the CDR3. The V end lost 1 base, the J end lost 5 bases, and 14 bases lay between the germline ends. Germline loops: CDR1 SGHTA, CDR2 FQGNSA. The whole variable domain, filled in from reference TRBV7-2 and TRBJ2-5, reads GAGVSQSPSNKVTEKGKDVELRCDPISGHTALYWYRQSLGQGLEFLIYFQGNSAPDKSGLPSDRFSAERTGGSVSTLTIQRTQQEDSAVYLCASSLGGGRVETQYFGPGTRLLVL.

J is TRBJ2-1 and V is TRBV11-2, with 9 nucleotides matching TRBD2. The V segment lost 2 bases and the J segment 10 bases; nucleotides outside the gene matches: 6. The CDR3 runs to 14 residues. CDR1 is SGHAT, CDR2 FQNNGV, per germline. CDR3 nucleotide sequence: TGTGCCAGCAGCTTATTTGCGGGAGGGTACGAGCAGTTCTTC. Protein product: CASSLFAGGYEQFF.

This clonotype occurred many times. The rearrangement joins TRBV6-5 to TRBJ2-3, with 7 bases fitting TRBD2. The V gene end was trimmed by 2 bases and the J gene end by 2 bases; junction bases not matched to a gene: 13. CDR3 length equals 18 residues. In germline, CDR1 is MNHEY, CDR2 SVGAGI. This CDR3 is CASSYSPGGLGHTDTQYF. The CDR3, as DNA: TGTGCCAGCAGTTACAGTCCCGGGGGGTTGGGGCACACAGATACGCAGTATTTT.

The sample holds a few counts of this clonotype. This chain connects TRBV5-4 to TRBJ1-1; possibly TRBD1 for D (5 bases). The length of the CDR3 is 15 residues. The germline CDR1 and CDR2 sequences are SGHNT and YYREEE (reference sequence). The ends were cut back, 0 bases at V and 4 bases at J, with 13 bases in the middle. In DNA form, the CDR3 reads TGTGCCAGCAGCTTGGGTGCGGTCGGGGGCACTGAAGCTTTCTTT. It encodes CASSLGAVGGTEAFF. The full variable domain, its missing parts supplied by reference TRBV5-4 and TRBJ1-1, is ETGVTQSPTHLIKTRGQQVTLRCSSQSGHNTVSWYQQALGQGPQFIFQYYREEENGRGNFPPRFSGLQFPNYSSELNVNALELDDSALYLCASSLGAVGGTEAFFGQGTRLTVV.

There are many counts of this clonotype. J is TRBJ2-7 and V is TRBV5-1; 7 positions agree with TRBD1. V shed 4 bases and J 1 base; nucleotides not matched to a gene: 5. CDR3 length: 14 amino acids. Germline CDR1 SGHRS, CDR2 YFSETQ. The CDR3 sequence: CASSLTGDSYEQYF. The DNA of the CDR3 is TGCGCCAGCAGCCTAACAGGGGATTCCTACGAGCAGTACTTC.

V is TRBV6-5 and J is TRBJ2-7; D could derive from TRBD1 or TRBD2 (6 bases each). The CDR3 sequence is 14 residues long. V lost 1 base and J 4 bases, leaving 11 bases between the germline ends. Germline V lookup: CDR1 MNHEY, CDR2 SVGAGI. In DNA, the CDR3 is TGTGCCAGCAGTTACTTGGGGGGCCCGTACGAGCAGTACTTC. It yields the protein CASSYLGGPYEQYF.

This clonotype was seen a handful of times. The chain recombines TRBV6-1 with TRBJ1-2; D possibly corresponds to TRBD1 (5 bases). The ends were cut back, 10 bases at V and 2 bases at J, with 20 bases in the middle. Germline V gene data show CDR1 as MNHNS and CDR2 as SASEGT. There are 15 residues in the CDR3. The CDR3 DNA reads as TGTGCCATCGAGGGGACTTCTGGGCCCAACTATGGCTACACCTTC. It yields the protein CAIEGTSGPNYGYTF.

The chain carries TRBV12-5 and TRBJ2-3, with a weak D call TRBD2 (5 bases). Germline V gene sequence: CDR1 LGHNT, CDR2 FRNRAP. The CDR3 runs 14 residues. V lost 3 bases and J lost 0, with 7 bases in between. The CDR3 DNA reads as TGTGCTAGTGGTTTAAGCGGCAGCACAGATACGCAGTATTTT. Translating gives CASGLSGSTDTQYF.

The V call is TRBV2, the J call TRBJ1-1; no clear D gene. V dropped 1 base and J dropped 3 bases, with 9 bases sitting between them. The CDR3 extends over 14 amino acids. Germline CDR1 reads SNHLY; CDR2 reads FYNNEI. The chain's CDR3 is CASSEDSGYTEAFF. DNA for the CDR3: TGTGCCAGCAGTGAAGACTCGGGGTACACTGAAGCTTTCTTT.

The V call is TRBV28, the J call TRBJ1-1; D ambiguous. CDR1 MDHEN and CDR2 SYDVKM come from the germline V gene. V shed 1 base and J shed 1 base, with 10 bases lying between them. The CDR3 consists of 15 residues. The CDR3 nucleotides read TGTGCCAGCAGTTTATATCGGACTGGGAACACTGAAGCTTTCTTT. It codes for CASSLYRTGNTEAFF.

The chain is built from TRBV27 and TRBJ2-5; perhaps TRBD1 as D (5 bases). Trimming removed 4 bases at V and 5 bases at J, with 17 bases between. The CDR3 is 15 amino acids. In germline, CDR1 is MNHEY, CDR2 SMNVEV (reference sequence). This CDR3 reads CASSSRVGARETQYF. The CDR3 bases are TGTGCCAGCAGTTCACGGGTAGGGGCGCGGGAGACCCAGTACTTC.

The chain employs TRBV20-1 and TRBJ2-2; TRBD2 agrees at 12 bases. Trimming at V came to 2 bases and at J to 7 bases, leaving 8 bases not matched to a gene. From germline, CDR1 is DFQATT and CDR2 SNEGSKA (reference sequence). The CDR3 is 16 amino acids. CDR3 loop: CSARNGLAGSYGELFF. CDR3 nucleotides: TGCAGTGCTAGAAACGGACTAGCGGGAAGTTACGGGGAGCTGTTTTTT.

This clonotype showed up many times. CDR3 coding DNA: TGCGCCAGCAGTGAGTCTGGGACCCAGTACTTC. Translating it yields CASSESGTQYF. V and J are TRBV10-2 and TRBJ2-5; no clear D gene. The CDR3 sequence is 11 residues long. The V gene's germline CDR1 is WSHSY and CDR2 SAAADI. Trimming shortened V by 0 bases and J by 7 bases, and 3 bases separated the two germline ends.

There are a few counts of this clonotype. The rearrangement uses TRBV5-5 and TRBJ1-4, with 11 bases aligning to TRBD1. The CDR3 contains 15 residues. Trimming cost V 3 bases and J 8 bases; bases outside gene matches: 6. Per the germline V gene, CDR1 is SGHKS and CDR2 is YYEKEE (reference sequence). The CDR3 loop reads CASSWTGGFGEKLFF. The CDR3 region has the DNA TGTGCCAGCAGCTGGACAGGGGGCTTCGGGGAAAAACTGTTTTTT.

This clonotype was seen at least ten times. This sequence joins TRBV5-1 and TRBJ2-7, with D maybe TRBD2 (6 bases). Trimming took 0 bases from V and 4 from J, leaving 11 bases between them. CDR3 length equals 14 residues. Germline values: CDR1 SGHRS, CDR2 YFSETQ. CDR3 loop: CASSLAGGVYEQYF. The CDR3 region has the DNA TGCGCCAGCAGCTTGGCCGGCGGGGTGTACGAGCAGTACTTC.

This clonotype was observed many times. V gene TRBV11-2 combines with J gene TRBJ2-3; 11 bases match TRBD1. V trimming: 5 bases; J trimming: 2 bases; junction bases outside the gene matches: 6. In germline, CDR1 is SGHAT, CDR2 FQNNGV. The CDR3 covers 16 residues. CDR3 nucleotides: TGTGCCAGCAGCCTAGGGACAGGGGGTAACACAGATACGCAGTATTTT. Protein: CASSLGTGGNTDTQYF.

This clonotype was counted only a few times. The chain recombines TRBV10-3 with TRBJ2-7; D unresolved. The CDR3 totals 12 residues. Trimming took off 4 bases at V and 2 bases at J, with 6 bases between the two ends. Per germline, CDR1 ENHRY and CDR2 SYGVKD. The CDR3 coding sequence is TGTGCCATCAGTGCAGCCCCCTACGAGCAGTACTTC. Its translation is CAISAAPYEQYF.